What follows are 6 T cell receptor beta chains derived from one specimen sequenced in a study of neurological immune-mediated disorders. TCRdb re-analysed the 5' RACE reads in MiXCR, keeping a single row per CDR3 protein. The table lists 75,000 to 95,000 distinct CDR3 sequences, 15% to 20% of them singletons. The sequencing sample was made of PBMCs. These TCRs come from a woman aged 40 to 49 in good health.

The chain couples TRBV5-1 to TRBJ2-5; 7 bases match TRBD2. CDR3 length equals 16 residues. Germline V gene sequence: CDR1 SGHRS, CDR2 YFSETQ. With V trimmed by 4 bases and J by 5 bases, 14 bases remained unmatched. This CDR3 is CASSLRTRGFMETQYF. Here the CDR3 DNA reads TGCGCCAGCAGCCTAAGGACTAGAGGGTTTATGGAGACCCAGTACTTC.

This clonotype was counted a few times. The CDR3 reads CASSLKWGTDTQYF. CDR3 DNA sequence: TGTGCCAGCAGCTTAAAATGGGGAACCGATACGCAGTATTTT. The J gene is TRBJ2-3, the V gene TRBV7-2; no clear D gene. From germline, CDR1 is SGHTA and CDR2 FQGNSA. The CDR3 consists of 14 residues. Between the trimmed V and J ends, which lost 2 bases and 6 bases, there was a span of 12 bases.

On this clonotype: Being one base from a much bigger clone, this may be a read error. The rearrangement uses TRBV12-3 or TRBV12-4 and TRBJ2-2, with D tentatively TRBD2 (5 bases). This CDR3 region has 15 residues. CDR3 amino acids: CASSLWGVNNGELFF. The CDR3 nucleotides are TGTGCCAGCAGTTTGTGGGGAGTAAACAACGGGGAGCTGTTTTTT.

This clonotype was counted ten times or more. The rearrangement links TRBV10-3 to TRBJ1-2; no clear D. The CDR3 has 13 amino acids. Trimming removed 2 bases at V and 4 bases at J, with 8 bases between. Germline-derived CDR1 and CDR2 are ENHRY and SYGVKD. The CDR3 loop is CAISEALIYGYTF. In nucleotides, the CDR3 is TGTGCCATCAGTGAGGCGTTGATCTATGGCTACACCTTC.

J is TRBJ2-2 and V is TRBV6-2 or TRBV6-3; D uncertain. The germline V gene has CDR1 MNHEY and CDR2 SVGEGT. With 6 bases removed from V and 3 bases from J, the gap between germline ends came to 8 bases. This CDR3 comprises 13 residues. The chain's CDR3 is CASSTLDTGELFF. CDR3 bases: TGTGCCAGCAGCACCCTGGACACCGGGGAGCTGTTTTTT.

At least ten counts were recorded for this clonotype. The chain is built from TRBV4-3 and TRBJ1-2; 7 nucleotides align to TRBD1. The V gene's germline CDR1 is LGHNA and CDR2 YSLEER. V dropped 4 bases and J dropped 4; count of bases not matched to a gene: 9. CDR3 length: 15 residues. CDR3 residues: CASSPPGTELYGYTF. The CDR3 DNA sequence: TGCGCCAGCAGCCCTCCCGGGACAGAGCTCTATGGCTACACCTTC.